This TCR beta chain was identified in a study of molecular identifiers for immune sequencing clone quantification. Study-level information: Naive CD8 RNA (around 20,000 or 100,000 cells) was divided into five aliquots, with four sequenced.

Previously described methods and listed TCR primers were employed for the bulk TCR libraries. A single record per CDR3 protein comes from TCRdb applying MiXCR to the PCR reads. The table records tens of thousands of distinct CDR3 sequences, roughly a fifth of them present only once. V lost 1 base, J lost 5 bases, and 12 bases lay in between. This CDR3 has 14 amino acids. Sorted inputs of 20,000 to 1,000,000 cells, with 10%, 30% or 50% RNA, yielded naive CD8 libraries. The receptor was derived from a human donor in good health. Some libraries in this study had Jurkat cell RNA spiked in. The source material was naive CD8+ T cells from blood, with Jurkat cell RNA spiked in. Regarding subset: FACS-sorted CD8+CD4-CCR7+CD45RA+ naive T cells. This chain connects TRBV12-3 or TRBV12-4 to TRBJ2-7; D perhaps matches TRBD2 (5 bases). The CDR3 loop is CASSLGGLVHEQYF. The CDR3 nucleotides are TGTGCCAGCAGTTTAGGAGGGTTAGTCCACGAGCAGTACTTC.